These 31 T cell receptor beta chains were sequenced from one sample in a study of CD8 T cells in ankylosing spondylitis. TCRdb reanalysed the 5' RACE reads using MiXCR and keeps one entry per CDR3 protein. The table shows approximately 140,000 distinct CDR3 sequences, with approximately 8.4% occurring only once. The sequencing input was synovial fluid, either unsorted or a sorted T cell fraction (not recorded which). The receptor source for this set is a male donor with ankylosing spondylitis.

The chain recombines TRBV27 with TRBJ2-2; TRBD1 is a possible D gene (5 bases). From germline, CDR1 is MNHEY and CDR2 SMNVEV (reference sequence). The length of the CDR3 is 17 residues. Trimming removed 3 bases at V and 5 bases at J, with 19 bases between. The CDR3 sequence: CASSFPTQGKGTGELFF. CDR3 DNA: TGTGCCAGCAGTTTCCCCACCCAGGGAAAGGGGACCGGGGAGCTGTTTTTT.

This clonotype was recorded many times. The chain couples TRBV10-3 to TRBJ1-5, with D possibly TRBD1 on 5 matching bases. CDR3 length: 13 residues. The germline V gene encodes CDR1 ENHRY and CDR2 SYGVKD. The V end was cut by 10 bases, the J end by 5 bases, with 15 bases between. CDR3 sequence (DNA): TGTGCCACCCGGAGGGGATCGGATCAGCCCCAGCATTTT. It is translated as CATRRGSDQPQHF.

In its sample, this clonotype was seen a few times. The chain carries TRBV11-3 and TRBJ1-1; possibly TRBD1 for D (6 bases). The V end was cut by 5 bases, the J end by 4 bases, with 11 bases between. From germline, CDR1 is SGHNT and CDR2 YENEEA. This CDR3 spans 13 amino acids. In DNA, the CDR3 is TGTGCCAGCAGCCCATCAGGGGTCACTGAAGCTTTCTTT. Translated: CASSPSGVTEAFF. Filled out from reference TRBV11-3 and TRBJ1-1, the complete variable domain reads EAGVVQSPRYKIIEKKQPVAFWCNPISGHNTLYWYLQNLGQGPELLIRYENEEAVDDSQLPKDRFSAERLKGVDSTLKIQPAELGDSAVYLCASSPSGVTEAFFGQGTRLTVV.

The CDR3 is CASSLAAYGYGYTF. The CDR3 DNA sequence: TGTGCCAGCTCACTAGCAGCCTACGGCTATGGCTACACCTTC. The gene calls are TRBV18 and TRBJ1-2; D is uncertain. The CDR3 has 14 residues. Germline V gene data show CDR1 as KGHSH and CDR2 as LQKENI. The V gene lost 4 bases and the J gene lost 4 bases, with 13 bases spanning the gap.

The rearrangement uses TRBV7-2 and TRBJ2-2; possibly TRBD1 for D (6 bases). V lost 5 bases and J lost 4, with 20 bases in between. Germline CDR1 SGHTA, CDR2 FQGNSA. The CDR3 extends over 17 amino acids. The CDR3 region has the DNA TGTGCCAGCAGCAACCCAGGGGCAGGGTGGGCCACCGGGGAGCTGTTTTTT. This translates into CASSNPGAGWATGELFF.

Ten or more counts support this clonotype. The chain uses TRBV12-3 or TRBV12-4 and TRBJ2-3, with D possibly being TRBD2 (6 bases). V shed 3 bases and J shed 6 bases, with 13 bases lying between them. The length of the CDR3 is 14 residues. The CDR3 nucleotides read TGTGCCAGCAGTTTTCTGGCGGGAATCGATACGCAGTATTTT. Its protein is CASSFLAGIDTQYF.

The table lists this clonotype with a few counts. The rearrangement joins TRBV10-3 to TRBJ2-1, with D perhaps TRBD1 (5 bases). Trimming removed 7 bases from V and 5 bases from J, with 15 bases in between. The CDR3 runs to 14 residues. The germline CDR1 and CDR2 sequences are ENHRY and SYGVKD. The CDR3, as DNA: TGTGCCATCAAGTCCTCCTCGACAGACAATGAGCAGTTCTTC. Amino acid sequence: CAIKSSSTDNEQFF.

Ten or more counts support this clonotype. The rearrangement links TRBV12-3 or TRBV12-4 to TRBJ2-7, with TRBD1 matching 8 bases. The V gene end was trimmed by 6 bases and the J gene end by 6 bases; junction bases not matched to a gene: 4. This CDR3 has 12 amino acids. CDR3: CASRSTGGEQYF. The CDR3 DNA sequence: TGTGCCAGCAGGTCTACAGGGGGCGAGCAGTACTTC.

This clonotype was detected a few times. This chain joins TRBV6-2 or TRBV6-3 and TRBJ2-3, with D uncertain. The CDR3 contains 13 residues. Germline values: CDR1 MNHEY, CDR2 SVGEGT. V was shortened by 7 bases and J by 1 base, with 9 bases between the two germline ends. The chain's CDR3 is CASKRKGTDTQYF. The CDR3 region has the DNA TGTGCCAGCAAGAGGAAGGGCACAGATACGCAGTATTTT.

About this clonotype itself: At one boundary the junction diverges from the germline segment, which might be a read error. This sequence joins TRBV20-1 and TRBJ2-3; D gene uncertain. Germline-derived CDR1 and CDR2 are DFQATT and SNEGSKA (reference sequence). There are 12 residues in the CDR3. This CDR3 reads CSARDDLDTQYF. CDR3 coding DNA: TGCAGTGCTCGAGACGACCTGGATACGCAGTATTTT.

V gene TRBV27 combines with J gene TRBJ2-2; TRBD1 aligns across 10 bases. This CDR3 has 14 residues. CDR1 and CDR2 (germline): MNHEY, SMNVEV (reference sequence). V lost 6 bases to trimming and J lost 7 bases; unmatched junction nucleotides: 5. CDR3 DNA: TGTGCCAGCAGACGACAGGGGGCGGACGGGGAGCTGTTTTTT. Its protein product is CASRRQGADGELFF.

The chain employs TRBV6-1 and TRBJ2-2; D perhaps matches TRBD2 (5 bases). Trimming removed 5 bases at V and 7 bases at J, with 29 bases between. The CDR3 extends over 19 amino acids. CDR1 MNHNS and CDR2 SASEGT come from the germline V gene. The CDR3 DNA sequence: TGTGCCAGCAGTCTCCTAGGTCCCTCAATGCCGGGATACGTCGGGGAGCTGTTTTTT. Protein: CASSLLGPSMPGYVGELFF.

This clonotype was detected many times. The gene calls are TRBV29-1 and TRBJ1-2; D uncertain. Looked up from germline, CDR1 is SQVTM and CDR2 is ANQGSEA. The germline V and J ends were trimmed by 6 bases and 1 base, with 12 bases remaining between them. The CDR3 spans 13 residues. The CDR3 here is CSVSSGVNYGYTF. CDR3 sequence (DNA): TGCAGCGTGAGTTCCGGAGTTAACTATGGCTACACCTTC. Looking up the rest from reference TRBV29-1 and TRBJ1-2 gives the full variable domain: SAVISQKPSRDICQRGTSLTIQCQVDSQVTMMFWYRQQPGQSLTLIATANQGSEATYESGFVIDKFPISRPNLTFSTLTVSNMSPEDSSIYLCSVSSGVNYGYTFGSGTRLTVV.

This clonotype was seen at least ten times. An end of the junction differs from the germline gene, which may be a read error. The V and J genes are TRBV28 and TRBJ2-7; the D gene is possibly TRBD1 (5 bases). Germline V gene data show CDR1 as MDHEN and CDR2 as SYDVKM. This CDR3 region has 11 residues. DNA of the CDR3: TGTGCCAGCAGTTTGGGGCCCATGCCGTTCTTC. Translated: CASSLGPMPFF.

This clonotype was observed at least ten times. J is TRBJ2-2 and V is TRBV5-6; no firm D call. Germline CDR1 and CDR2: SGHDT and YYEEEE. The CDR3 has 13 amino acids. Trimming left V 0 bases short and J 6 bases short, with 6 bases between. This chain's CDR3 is CASSLADPGELFF. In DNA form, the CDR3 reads TGTGCCAGCAGCTTGGCCGACCCCGGGGAGCTGTTTTTT.

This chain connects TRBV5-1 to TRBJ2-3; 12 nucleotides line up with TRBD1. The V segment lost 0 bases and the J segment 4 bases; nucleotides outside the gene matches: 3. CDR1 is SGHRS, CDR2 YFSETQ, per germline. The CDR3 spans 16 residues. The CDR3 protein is CASSLGGQGASDTQYF. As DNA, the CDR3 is TGCGCCAGCAGCTTGGGGGGACAGGGGGCATCAGATACGCAGTATTTT.

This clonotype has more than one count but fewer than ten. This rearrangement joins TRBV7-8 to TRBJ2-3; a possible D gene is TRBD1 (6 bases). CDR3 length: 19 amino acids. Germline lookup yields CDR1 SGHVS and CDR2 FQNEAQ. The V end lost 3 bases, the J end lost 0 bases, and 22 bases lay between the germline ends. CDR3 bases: TGTGCCAGCAGCTTCCTCCCGGGTGGAGGACAGCTTAGCACAGATACGCAGTATTTT. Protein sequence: CASSFLPGGGQLSTDTQYF.

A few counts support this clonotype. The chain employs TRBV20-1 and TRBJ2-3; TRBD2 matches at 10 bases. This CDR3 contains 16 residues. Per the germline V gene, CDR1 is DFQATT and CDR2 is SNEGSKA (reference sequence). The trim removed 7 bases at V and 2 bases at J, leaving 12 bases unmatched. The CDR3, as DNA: TGCAGTGGGGTAGGGCTAGCGGGAGTGGACACAGATACGCAGTATTTT. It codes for CSGVGLAGVDTDTQYF.

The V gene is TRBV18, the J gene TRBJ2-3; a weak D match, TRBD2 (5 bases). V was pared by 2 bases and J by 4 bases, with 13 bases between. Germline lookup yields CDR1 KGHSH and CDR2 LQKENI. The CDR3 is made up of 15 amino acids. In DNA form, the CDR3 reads TGTGCCAGCTCACCAGGGCTAGGAGGTTCAGATACGCAGTATTTT. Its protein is CASSPGLGGSDTQYF.

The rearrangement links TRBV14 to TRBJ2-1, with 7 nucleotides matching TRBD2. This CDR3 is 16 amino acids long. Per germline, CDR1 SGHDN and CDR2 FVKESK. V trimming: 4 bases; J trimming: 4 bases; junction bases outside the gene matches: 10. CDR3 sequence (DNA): TGTGCCAGCAGCCCGTTCCGCGGGAGTAAATACAATGAGCAGTTCTTC. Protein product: CASSPFRGSKYNEQFF.

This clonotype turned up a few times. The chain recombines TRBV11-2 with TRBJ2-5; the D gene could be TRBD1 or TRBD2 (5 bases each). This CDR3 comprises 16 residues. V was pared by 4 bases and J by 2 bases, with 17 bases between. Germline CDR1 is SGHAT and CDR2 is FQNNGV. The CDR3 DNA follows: TGTGCCAGCAGCTCAGTCAGACCGGGACGGCAAGAGACCCAGTACTTC. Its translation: CASSSVRPGRQETQYF.

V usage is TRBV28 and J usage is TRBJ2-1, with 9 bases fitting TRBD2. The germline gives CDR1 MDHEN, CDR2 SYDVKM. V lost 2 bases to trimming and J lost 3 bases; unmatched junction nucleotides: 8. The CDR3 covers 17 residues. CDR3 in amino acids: CASSLMDIAGDYNEQFF. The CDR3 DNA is TGTGCCAGCAGTTTAATGGATATAGCGGGGGACTACAATGAGCAGTTCTTC.

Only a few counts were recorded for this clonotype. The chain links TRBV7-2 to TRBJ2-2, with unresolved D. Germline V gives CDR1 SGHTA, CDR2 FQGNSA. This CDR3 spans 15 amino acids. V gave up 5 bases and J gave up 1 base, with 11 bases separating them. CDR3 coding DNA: TGTGCCAGCAGCAAGACTCTACTGAACACCGGGGAGCTGTTTTTT. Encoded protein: CASSKTLLNTGELFF.

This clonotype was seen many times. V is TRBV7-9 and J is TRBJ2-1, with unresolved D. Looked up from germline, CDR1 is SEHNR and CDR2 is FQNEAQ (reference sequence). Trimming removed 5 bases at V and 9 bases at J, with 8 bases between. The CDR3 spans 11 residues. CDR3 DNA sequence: TGTGCCAGCAGCAAGGGTAGTGAGCAGTTCTTC. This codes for CASSKGSEQFF.

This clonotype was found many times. The CDR3 nucleotides are TGTGCCAGCAGCGCCGTAGTCCCCCGCCTAAGCGGACCCCAAGAGACCCAGTACTTC. Translated: CASSAVVPRLSGPQETQYF. The chain couples TRBV7-6 to TRBJ2-5, with D tentatively TRBD2 (5 bases). V was clipped by 5 bases and J by 1 base, with 26 bases between them. CDR1 and CDR2 from the germline V gene are SGHVS and FNYEAQ. The CDR3 contains 19 residues.

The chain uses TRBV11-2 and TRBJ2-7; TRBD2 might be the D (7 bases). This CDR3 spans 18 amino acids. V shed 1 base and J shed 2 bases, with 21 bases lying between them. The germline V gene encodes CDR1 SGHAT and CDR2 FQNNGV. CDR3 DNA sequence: TGTGCCAGCAGCTTAGTGGGGCCCGGGGGGACAAATCCCTACGAGCAGTACTTC. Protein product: CASSLVGPGGTNPYEQYF.

CDR3 DNA sequence: TGTGCCAGCAGCTTAAGAGACGGTAGACATCAGCCCCAGCATTTT. Amino acid sequence: CASSLRDGRHQPQHF. V gene TRBV7-2 combines with J gene TRBJ1-5; no firm D call. The CDR3 sequence is 15 residues long. Germline V gene lookup returns CDR1 SGHTA and CDR2 FQGNSA. With 2 bases removed from V and 5 bases from J, the gap between germline ends came to 13 bases.

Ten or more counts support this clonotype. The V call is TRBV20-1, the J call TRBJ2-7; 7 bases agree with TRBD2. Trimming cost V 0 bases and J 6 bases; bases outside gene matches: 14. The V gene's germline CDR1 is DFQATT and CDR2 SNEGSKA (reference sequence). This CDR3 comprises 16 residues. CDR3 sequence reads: CSARDLSRGGSSEQYF. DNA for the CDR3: TGCAGTGCTAGAGATCTATCGAGAGGCGGGAGTAGCGAGCAGTACTTC.

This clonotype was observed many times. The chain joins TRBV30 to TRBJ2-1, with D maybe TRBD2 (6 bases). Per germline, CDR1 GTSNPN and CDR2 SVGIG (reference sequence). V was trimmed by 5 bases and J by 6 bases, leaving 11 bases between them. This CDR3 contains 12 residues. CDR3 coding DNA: TGTGCCTGGCATCGACTAGTCAATGAGCAGTTCTTC. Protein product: CAWHRLVNEQFF.

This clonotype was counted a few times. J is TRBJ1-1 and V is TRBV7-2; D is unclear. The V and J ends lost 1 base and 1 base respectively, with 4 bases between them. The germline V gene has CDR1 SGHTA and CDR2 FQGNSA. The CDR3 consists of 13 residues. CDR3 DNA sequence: TGTGCCAGCAGCTTAGGACGGAACACTGAAGCTTTCTTT. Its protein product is CASSLGRNTEAFF.

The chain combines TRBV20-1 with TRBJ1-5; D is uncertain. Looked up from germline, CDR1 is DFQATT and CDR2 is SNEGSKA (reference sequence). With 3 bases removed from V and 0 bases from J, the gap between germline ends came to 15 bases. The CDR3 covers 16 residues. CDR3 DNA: TGCAGTGCTAGTTTGGCATCACTCTATAGCAATCAGCCCCAGCATTTT. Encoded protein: CSASLASLYSNQPQHF.